Here is one TCR beta chain with its context. CDR1 is MNHEY and CDR2 is SMNVEV in the germline V gene (reference sequence). This CDR3 is 14 amino acids long. V dropped 7 bases and J dropped 4 bases, with 13 bases sitting between them. These data are taken from a study of technical replicates of blood from a few donors. Method: immunoSEQ multiplex PCR; TCRdb's copy keeps in-frame clones and lacks some. This table has tens of thousands of clones, 96% appearing once. The V gene is TRBV27, the J gene TRBJ2-2; possibly TRBD1 for D (5 bases). The receptor was derived from a human donor in good health. Sequencing was performed on T cells isolated from PBMCs. CDR3: CASIRTPSTGELFF. As DNA, the CDR3 is TGTGCCAGCATACGGACACCTTCCACCGGGGAGCTGTTTTTT.